This entry lists 11 T cell receptor beta chains sequenced from one sample in a study of blood T cell repertoires in COVID-19. The protocol was immunoSEQ multiplex PCR, while the TCRdb copy is restricted to in-frame clones and leaves out a portion. The profile shows 170,000 or so clones, around 90% of them singletons. Sequenced input: peripheral blood. The receptor source for this set is a man aged 35 to 55 with active or convalescent COVID-19.

The chain employs TRBV5-1 and TRBJ2-1; 10 bases align to TRBD2. Germline assignment: CDR1 SGHRS and CDR2 YFSETQ. The ends lost 7 bases at V and 1 base at J; junction bases unmatched: 5. This CDR3 is 15 amino acids long. The CDR3 is CASRGTSESYNEQFF. As DNA, the CDR3 is TGCGCCAGCCGCGGGACTAGCGAATCCTACAATGAGCAGTTCTTC.

The rearrangement uses TRBV6-5 and TRBJ2-1; possibly TRBD1 for D (5 bases). V lost 2 bases, J lost 5 bases, and 13 bases lay in between. The CDR3 has 15 residues. Germline V gives CDR1 MNHEY, CDR2 SVGAGI. CDR3 DNA sequence: TGTGCCAGCAGTTACCCCCCCCCAGGGAACAATGAGCAGTTCTTC. Translation: CASSYPPPGNNEQFF.

The chain carries TRBV7-9 and TRBJ1-2, with no clear D. The CDR3 loop spans 14 amino acids. V was pared by 1 base and J by 4 bases, with 10 bases between. Germline-derived CDR1 and CDR2 are SEHNR and FQNEAQ (reference sequence). The DNA for the CDR3 is TGTGCCAGCAGCTTAGACCTACCATCCTATGGCTACACCTTC. Protein sequence: CASSLDLPSYGYTF.

The table lists this clone with a count of one. V usage is TRBV7-2 and J usage is TRBJ1-5; the match to TRBD1 covers 8 bases. The CDR3 is 17 amino acids. Germline loops: CDR1 SGHTA, CDR2 FQGNSA. V trimming: 2 bases; J trimming: 1 base; junction bases outside the gene matches: 7. The CDR3 reads CASSLIPGGLSNQPQHF. The DNA of the CDR3 is TGTGCCAGCAGCTTAATTCCAGGGGGCCTAAGCAATCAGCCCCAGCATTTT. Complete variable domain (other parts from reference TRBV7-2 and TRBJ1-5): GAGVSQSPSNKVTEKGKDVELRCDPISGHTALYWYRQSLGQGLEFLIYFQGNSAPDKSGLPSDRFSAERTGGSVSTLTIQRTQQEDSAVYLCASSLIPGGLSNQPQHFGDGTRLSIL.

V and J are TRBV24-1 and TRBJ2-5, with D hard to call. The germline V and J ends were trimmed by 3 bases and 1 base, with 14 bases remaining between them. CDR1 is KGHDR, CDR2 SFDVKD, per germline. This CDR3 has 16 amino acids. CDR3 residues: CATSDSYRSFQETQYF. In DNA form, the CDR3 reads TGTGCCACCAGTGATAGTTATAGGAGTTTCCAAGAGACCCAGTACTTC.

J is TRBJ1-4 and V is TRBV3-1 (or the pseudogene TRBV3-2); D perhaps matches TRBD1 (5 bases). The V gene lost 3 bases and the J gene lost 5 bases, with 10 bases spanning the gap. The CDR3 runs to 14 residues. Germline assignment: CDR1 LGHDT and CDR2 YNNKEL (reference sequence). The CDR3 sequence is CASSHRGSNEKLFF. CDR3 DNA: TGTGCCAGCAGCCATCGGGGGTCCAATGAAAAACTGTTTTTT.

CDR3 sequence reads: CASSLDWRYEQYF. The CDR3 DNA reads TGTGCCAGCAGCTTAGATTGGAGGTACGAGCAGTACTTC. The chain employs TRBV11-2 and TRBJ2-7, with TRBD2 as a possible D gene (5 bases). The CDR3 has 13 amino acids. Deletions cut 0 bases from V and 4 bases from J, with 7 bases between. CDR1 and CDR2 from the germline V gene are SGHAT and FQNNGV.

This clone has just a few counts. This sequence joins TRBV11-2 and TRBJ1-4; 8 positions agree with TRBD1. The CDR3 sequence is 15 residues long. Germline CDR1 and CDR2: SGHAT and FQNNGV. V lost 8 bases, J lost 7 bases, and 12 bases stayed unmatched. Here the CDR3 reads CASALGAGGREKLFF. CDR3 bases: TGTGCCAGCGCCTTGGGGGCAGGGGGCCGTGAAAAACTGTTTTTT.

The chain joins TRBV7-9 to TRBJ1-1; TRBD1 matches at 7 bases. The CDR3 totals 12 residues. In germline, CDR1 is SEHNR, CDR2 FQNEAQ (reference sequence). Germline trimming cut 5 bases from V and 11 bases from J; bases unmatched to any gene: 8. The CDR3 loop reads CASSETGLVAFF. The CDR3 nucleotides are TGTGCCAGCAGCGAGACAGGGTTAGTCGCTTTCTTT.

The chain couples TRBV3-1 (or the pseudogene TRBV3-2) to TRBJ2-1; the match to TRBD2 covers 7 bases. CDR1 LGHDT and CDR2 YNNKEL come from the germline V gene (reference sequence). V gave up 1 base and J gave up 2 bases; unmatched junction bases: 8. This CDR3 has 17 residues. CDR3 sequence reads: CASSQGGAGDTYNEQFF. The CDR3 region has the DNA TGTGCCAGCAGCCAAGGAGGGGCGGGGGATACCTACAATGAGCAGTTCTTC.

This clone was seen just once. The V and J genes are TRBV6-2 or TRBV6-3 and TRBJ2-3, with 13 bases aligning to TRBD2. Germline trimming cut 4 bases from V and 2 bases from J; bases unmatched to any gene: 6. Germline lookup yields CDR1 MNHEY and CDR2 SVGEGT. This CDR3 region has 17 residues. In nucleotides, the CDR3 is TGTGCCAGCAGTTCATGGACTAGCGGGGGTGTCACAGATACGCAGTATTTT. It translates to CASSSWTSGGVTDTQYF.